The 20 T cell receptor beta chains below were found in one sample sequenced in a study of blood T cell repertoires in COVID-19. Data came from immunoSEQ multiplex PCR; TCRdb stores just in-frame clones and leaves some out. The table records about 180,000 clones, around 83% of them present only once. Sequencing was performed on peripheral blood. Receptors originate from a woman aged 30 to 39 with active or convalescent COVID-19.

On this clone itself: At one end, the junction sequence differs from germline, possibly due to a read error. The chain has TRBV5-4 and TRBJ1-2, with TRBD1 matching 7 bases. Germline V gene sequence: CDR1 SGHNT, CDR2 YYREEE (reference sequence). The CDR3 covers 14 residues. The CDR3 DNA is TGTGCCAGCAGCTTGGCCCCGATCCGACAGGGCCCTTTCTTC. It codes for CASSLAPIRQGPFF.

V and J are TRBV30 and TRBJ1-2; TRBD1 matches at 8 bases. The CDR3 is 14 amino acids. Germline V CDR1 and CDR2: GTSNPN, SVGIG (reference sequence). Trimming cost V 3 bases and J 7 bases; bases outside gene matches: 10. As DNA, the CDR3 is TGTGCCTGGAGCACTACAGGGACAGGAGCTGGCTACACCTTC. It codes for CAWSTTGTGAGYTF. Full variable domain (outside the CDR3, taken from reference TRBV30 and TRBJ1-2): SQTIHQWPATLVQPVGSPLSLECTVEGTSNPNLYWYRQAAGRGLQLLFYSVGIGQISSEVPQNLSASRPQDRQFILSSKKLLLSDSGFYLCAWSTTGTGAGYTFGSGTRLTVV.

The V gene is TRBV2, the J gene TRBJ2-7; 7 bases fit TRBD1. In germline, CDR1 is SNHLY, CDR2 FYNNEI. The CDR3 totals 15 residues. Trimming removed 7 bases from V and 0 bases from J; junction bases left unmatched: 9. As DNA, the CDR3 is TGTGCCAGCACCCCCGACAGGGAAAGCTCCTACGAGCAGTACTTC. Its translation: CASTPDRESSYEQYF.

The chain has TRBV3-1 (or the pseudogene TRBV3-2) and TRBJ1-4, with unresolved D. CDR3 length equals 15 residues. From germline, CDR1 is LGHDT and CDR2 YNNKEL (reference sequence). V shed 2 bases and J shed 8 bases, with 15 bases lying between them. CDR3 in DNA: TGTGCCAGCAGCCAACTGGGAGGGATGTACGAAAAACTGTTTTTT. As protein: CASSQLGGMYEKLFF.

The chain recombines TRBV6-5 with TRBJ1-2; 9 bases align to TRBD1. Germline CDR1 and CDR2: MNHEY and SVGAGI. The V segment lost 6 bases and the J segment 0 bases; nucleotides outside the gene matches: 5. The CDR3 totals 15 residues. The CDR3 nucleotides are TGTGCCAGCAGACCGGGACAGGGTTCTAACTATGGCTACACCTTC. Translated, it gives CASRPGQGSNYGYTF.

The chain links TRBV5-4 to TRBJ2-5, with D possibly matching TRBD1 (6 bases). CDR3 size: 15 residues. Germline-derived CDR1 and CDR2 are SGHNT and YYREEE (reference sequence). V shed 4 bases and J shed 5 bases, with 18 bases lying between them. Written as DNA, the CDR3 is TGTGCCAGCAGCCCACTCCAGGGGTCAGGGGAGACCCAGTACTTC. Its translation: CASSPLQGSGETQYF.

The V and J genes are TRBV27 and TRBJ1-2; D is perhaps TRBD1 (6 bases). The CDR3 is made up of 14 amino acids. Per the germline V gene, CDR1 is MNHEY and CDR2 is SMNVEV (reference sequence). The ends were cut back, 2 bases at V and 6 bases at J, with 13 bases in the middle. The CDR3 loop is CASSLHTGLDGYTF. The CDR3 coding sequence is TGTGCCAGCAGTTTACACACAGGGTTGGATGGCTACACCTTC.

This clone has just one count. The J gene is TRBJ1-1, the V gene TRBV11-3; 10 bases fit TRBD1. V lost 4 bases, J lost 4 bases, and 3 bases stayed unmatched. The CDR3 has 14 amino acids. CDR1 and CDR2 (germline): SGHNT, YENEEA. Here the CDR3 DNA reads TGTGCCAGCAGCTCCCGGACAGGGGGCACTGAAGCTTTCTTT. This gives the protein CASSSRTGGTEAFF.

CDR3 coding DNA: TGCGCCAGCAGCCAAGGCGCCGGCGGTAACTATGGCTACACCTTC. Protein: CASSQGAGGNYGYTF. The chain couples TRBV4-1 to TRBJ1-2; D uncertain. The V and J ends lost 1 base and 1 base respectively, with 10 bases between them. The CDR3 length is 15 residues. Germline values: CDR1 MGHRA, CDR2 YSYEKL.

This chain joins TRBV3-1 (or the pseudogene TRBV3-2) and TRBJ1-2; D might be TRBD1 (6 bases). V lost 1 base, J lost 7 bases, and 13 bases lay in between. The germline V gene has CDR1 LGHDT and CDR2 YNNKEL (reference sequence). The CDR3 runs to 14 residues. CDR3 sequence reads: CASSQGARGRGYTF. CDR3 coding DNA: TGTGCCAGCAGCCAAGGGGCCAGGGGTCGTGGCTACACCTTC.

The chain is built from TRBV5-1 and TRBJ2-7; a weak D match, TRBD1 (5 bases). CDR1 and CDR2 from the germline V gene are SGHRS and YFSETQ. V was pared by 2 bases and J by 0 bases, with 6 bases between. The CDR3 length is 13 residues. CDR3 coding DNA: TGCGCCAGCAGCTTACAGGTCTCCTACGAGCAGTACTTC. Residues: CASSLQVSYEQYF.

The chain recombines TRBV19 with TRBJ2-7; 10 bases are shared with TRBD1. The CDR3 contains 13 residues. Trimming removed 4 bases from V and 9 bases from J; junction bases left unmatched: 6. The V gene's germline CDR1 is LNHDA and CDR2 SQIVND (reference sequence). The DNA for the CDR3 is TGTGCCAGTAGTACGACAGGGGGCGCCGGGCAGTACTTC. Translation: CASSTTGGAGQYF.

The rearrangement links TRBV9 to TRBJ1-4; 7 bases are shared with TRBD1. V gave up 3 bases and J gave up 4 bases; unmatched junction bases: 3. Germline CDR1 and CDR2: SGDLS and YYNGEE. The CDR3 contains 14 residues. Here the CDR3 reads CASSDGTDNEKLFF. DNA of the CDR3: TGTGCCAGCAGCGACGGGACAGATAATGAAAAACTGTTTTTT.

With respect to this clone: An end of the junction does not agree with germline; a read error may underlie this. The chain recombines TRBV3-1 (or the pseudogene TRBV3-2) with TRBJ2-3, with TRBD2 as a possible D gene (6 bases). The CDR3 spans 15 residues. The germline gives CDR1 LGHDT, CDR2 YNNKEL (reference sequence). The CDR3 region is CASSQYGGSTDTQYF. DNA of the CDR3: TGTGCCAGTAGCCAATACGGGGGAAGCACAGATACGCAGTATTTT.

The rearrangement joins TRBV10-3 to TRBJ2-1; 8 bases match TRBD1. J was trimmed by 0 bases and V by 3 bases; bases with no gene match: 4. The CDR3 sequence is 16 residues long. Germline values: CDR1 ENHRY, CDR2 SYGVKD. CDR3 loop: CAISDNRGYSYNEQFF. CDR3 sequence (DNA): TGTGCCATCAGTGACAACAGGGGGTACTCCTACAATGAGCAGTTCTTC.

This clone was seen only once. This chain uses TRBV15 with TRBJ1-5, with 9 bases identical to TRBD1. CDR1 is LNHNV, CDR2 YYDKDF, per germline (reference sequence). The CDR3 length is 18 residues. V gave up 2 bases and J gave up 2 bases; unmatched junction bases: 10. For the CDR3, the DNA is TGTGCCACCAGCAGACCTAGAGGGACAGGGTTGGGCAATCAGCCCCAGCATTTT. Its translation is CATSRPRGTGLGNQPQHF.

This sequence joins TRBV27 and TRBJ2-1, with D maybe TRBD2 (7 bases). The CDR3 extends over 16 amino acids. Trimming cost V 4 bases and J 2 bases, with 15 bases left between them. Germline V gene data show CDR1 as MNHEY and CDR2 as SMNVEV (reference sequence). CDR3 residues: CASSSPSGGPYNEQFF. DNA for the CDR3: TGTGCCAGCAGTTCGCCGTCGGGGGGCCCCTACAATGAGCAGTTCTTC.

This chain joins TRBV7-9 and TRBJ1-5, with 7 bases that match TRBD1. CDR1 and CDR2 (germline): SEHNR, FQNEAQ (reference sequence). The CDR3 has 15 amino acids. The V gene end was trimmed by 5 bases and the J gene end by 0 bases; junction bases not matched to a gene: 4. The CDR3 region has the DNA TGTGCCAGCAGCCGAGGACAGGCTAGCAATCAGCCCCAGCATTTT. Translation gives CASSRGQASNQPQHF.

The chain recombines TRBV2 with TRBJ1-4; tentatively, D is TRBD1 (6 bases). This CDR3 contains 13 residues. Looked up from germline, CDR1 is SNHLY and CDR2 is FYNNEI. Trimming left V 6 bases short and J 2 bases short, with 7 bases between. The CDR3 loop reads CASRRGTNEKLFF. In DNA form, the CDR3 reads TGTGCCAGCAGGAGGGGGACTAATGAAAAACTGTTTTTT.

There are a few counts of this clone. This sequence joins TRBV19 and TRBJ1-6; TRBD1 aligns across 9 bases. This CDR3 has 17 amino acids. The V gene's germline CDR1 is LNHDA and CDR2 SQIVND (reference sequence). The V segment lost 0 bases and the J segment 7 bases; nucleotides outside the gene matches: 7. The CDR3 spells CASSIDHPGQGNSPLHF. In DNA form, the CDR3 reads TGTGCCAGTAGTATAGATCACCCCGGACAGGGGAATTCACCCCTCCACTTT.